This T cell receptor (beta chain) was recovered during a study of regulatory T cells in long-lasting Graves disease. Study results and caveats: Relative to newly diagnosed Graves' patients, persistent ones had lower TCR diversity. TRBV28, TRBJ1-2 and TRBJ2-5 emerged as the favored segments in persistent disease.

This clonotype was recorded many times. Antigen unknown. The TCR beta library used iRepertoire HTBI primers with Arm-PCR amplification of CDR3. TCRdb analysed the multiplex PCR reads with MiXCR anew, one entry per CDR3 protein. The table lists about 320,000 distinct CDR3 sequences, 18% of them singletons. This CDR3 region has 15 residues. Germline CDR1 MDHEN, CDR2 SYDVKM. Trimming shortened V by 6 bases and J by 7 bases, and 21 bases separated the two germline ends. Described time point: newly diagnosed GD, antithyroid drugs for less than 3 months. PBMC-derived RNA was used for the TCR library. This clonotype was sampled from a female donor with Graves disease. The sequencing here drew on peripheral blood mononuclear cells (PBMCs), taken at new diagnosis, from a patient treated with antithyroid drugs. V is TRBV28 and J is TRBJ1-1; tentative D call: TRBD1 (5 bases). The CDR3 nucleotides read TGTGCCAGCAGCCGAGACAGTTCTGGAACAGGTGAAGCTTTCTTT. Residues: CASSRDSSGTGEAFF.